The T cell receptor beta chain described here comes from a study of PD-1 blockade in classical Hodgkin lymphoma. Background on the study: Patients got intravenous nivolumab 3 mg/kg every 2 weeks.

V was pared by 7 bases and J by 7 bases, with 13 bases of the junction left unmatched. Germline assignment: CDR1 MDHEN and CDR2 SYDVKM. The CDR3 runs 15 residues. To note about this clone: Antigen unknown.

TCRdb keeps only in-frame clones here, not all; method: immunoSEQ multiplex PCR. The sample holds tens of thousands of clones, 85% to 90% seen once. Regarding the study as a whole: The causes of the repertoire differences, possibly disease activity or prior therapy, remain undefined. Only CD4+ TCR diversity, not CD8+, had risen significantly by C4D1. Lower baseline TCR diversity was reported for newly diagnosed patients than for healthy donors.

All patients relapsed after autologous stem cell transplantation, and brentuximab vedotin exposure varied. The sequence derives from a human donor with classical Hodgkin lymphoma. The sample in question was peripheral blood mononuclear cells (PBMCs), obtained at baseline. This sequence joins TRBV28 and TRBJ1-2, with 9 bases that match TRBD1. The CDR3 sequence: CASNPITTGGSGYTF. CDR3 DNA: TGTGCCAGCAACCCCATTACTACAGGGGGCAGTGGCTACACCTTC.